This T cell receptor (beta chain) was retrieved from a study of shared clonotypes between healthy human individuals. On this clone: Other DNA sequences in this specimen translate into the identical CDR3.

Clones were read by immunoSEQ multiplex PCR, and TCRdb kept only the in-frame ones, dropping some. The table lists approximately 2.3 million clones, roughly 93% of them singletons, with 0.39% in the top ten. The sequenced material came from naive CD4+ T cells from PBMCs. Subset of the sample: CD45RA+ positively selected. This TCR was recovered from a man younger than 30 in good health. Some clones in this sample may be carry-over from other donors' samples.

CDR3 bases: TGCGCCAGCAGCTTGGAACAGGGGCGTCAGCCCCAGCATTTT. It is translated as CASSLEQGRQPQHF. The rearrangement uses TRBV5-1 and TRBJ1-5; 7 bases fit TRBD1. The length of the CDR3 is 14 residues. Germline trimming cut 0 bases from V and 6 bases from J; bases unmatched to any gene: 3. Germline CDR1 is SGHRS and CDR2 is YFSETQ. Full variable domain (outside the CDR3, taken from reference TRBV5-1 and TRBJ1-5): KAGVTQTPRYLIKTRGQQVTLSCSPISGHRSVSWYQQTPGQGLQFLFEYFSETQRNKGNFPGRFSGRQFSNSRSEMNVSTLELGDSALYLCASSLEQGRQPQHFGDGTRLSIL.